The 12 T cell receptor beta chains given below trace back to one sample, sequenced in a study of identical twins. TCRdb reprocessed the 5' RACE reads via MiXCR and lists one record per CDR3 protein. The sample lists around 480,000 distinct CDR3 sequences, more than 13% occurring once. These sequences were also reported in another study, on yellow fever vaccine responses in identical twins.

Specimen: CD4+ T cells sorted from blood. Source of these receptors: a woman aged 18-29 years in good health.

The DNA for the CDR3 is TGCAGTGCTAGAGACGCGGGGTGGAGAGAGACCCAGTACTTC. Its protein is CSARDAGWRETQYF. The gene calls are TRBV20-1 and TRBJ2-5; tentative D call: TRBD2 (6 bases). This CDR3 has 14 amino acids. The V end was cut by 0 bases, the J end by 4 bases, with 12 bases between. Germline CDR1 DFQATT, CDR2 SNEGSKA (reference sequence).

This clonotype came up a few times. The chain links TRBV6-2 or TRBV6-3 to TRBJ2-2, with D unclear. The V end lost 8 bases, the J end lost 6 bases, and 10 bases lay between the germline ends. Germline V CDR1 and CDR2: MNHEY, SVGEGT. This CDR3 has 12 amino acids. DNA for the CDR3: TGTGCCAGCCGTCCGGGTGCCGGGGAGCTGTTTTTT. Protein product: CASRPGAGELFF.

DNA for the CDR3: TGTGCCAGCAGCCAAAGGACAGGGGACACCGGGGAGCTGTTTTTT. Protein sequence: CASSQRTGDTGELFF. The rearrangement joins TRBV4-2 to TRBJ2-2, with TRBD1 matching 9 bases. The germline V gene has CDR1 LGHNA and CDR2 YNFKEQ. V dropped 2 bases and J dropped 3; count of bases not matched to a gene: 1. CDR3 size: 15 residues.

The V gene is TRBV10-3, the J gene TRBJ2-2; no firm D call. Per the germline V gene, CDR1 is ENHRY and CDR2 is SYGVKD. With 6 bases removed from V and 4 bases from J, the gap between germline ends came to 6 bases. The CDR3 is 12 residues long. CDR3 DNA sequence: TGTGCCATCAGCCTGGGCACCGGGGAGCTGTTTTTT. This sequence encodes CAISLGTGELFF.

This clonotype has ten or more counts. The chain has TRBV20-1 and TRBJ2-1; 7 nucleotides line up with TRBD2. Germline V gene sequence: CDR1 DFQATT, CDR2 SNEGSKA (reference sequence). With 1 base clipped from V and 1 base from J, the junction kept 4 bases outside the gene matches. This CDR3 comprises 15 residues. Here the CDR3 DNA reads TGCAGTGCTAGAGGAGAAGCGGGATCCTACAATGAGCAGTTCTTC. Its translation is CSARGEAGSYNEQFF.

The chain links TRBV7-9 to TRBJ2-6; D gene uncertain. With 2 bases removed from V and 0 bases from J, the gap between germline ends came to 11 bases. Germline values: CDR1 SEHNR, CDR2 FQNEAQ (reference sequence). This CDR3 is built from 17 residues. DNA for the CDR3: TGTGCCAGCAGCTTACCCCCCCTGGACTCTGGGGCCAACGTCCTGACTTTC. It yields the protein CASSLPPLDSGANVLTF.

The sample holds a few counts of this clonotype. The chain uses TRBV6-1 and TRBJ1-5; D remains ambiguous. The CDR3 is 14 residues long. The V end was cut by 2 bases, the J end by 2 bases, with 7 bases between. Germline loops: CDR1 MNHNS, CDR2 SASEGT. CDR3 coding DNA: TGTGCCAGCAGTGAAAGTTGGCGCAATCAGCCCCAGCATTTT. Translation: CASSESWRNQPQHF.

The CDR3 bases are TGTGCCAGCAGTCTTCACAGGGCTGGGGCCAACGTCCTGACTTTC. Its protein is CASSLHRAGANVLTF. The V gene is TRBV27, the J gene TRBJ2-6; maybe TRBD1 (6 bases). The germline V and J ends were trimmed by 5 bases and 2 bases, with 10 bases remaining between them. CDR1 MNHEY and CDR2 SMNVEV come from the germline V gene (reference sequence). The CDR3 covers 15 residues.

In its sample, this clonotype was seen many times. The chain employs TRBV12-3 or TRBV12-4 and TRBJ2-2, with 8 nucleotides matching TRBD1. This CDR3 region has 16 residues. V dropped 5 bases and J dropped 0; count of bases not matched to a gene: 5. The CDR3 sequence is CASSDTGGPNTGELFF. The CDR3 coding sequence is TGTGCCAGCAGTGATACAGGGGGACCGAACACCGGGGAGCTGTTTTTT.

There are many counts of this clonotype. The chain links TRBV6-5 to TRBJ2-2; 9 bases align to TRBD1. CDR3 length: 16 amino acids. CDR1 is MNHEY, CDR2 SVGAGI, per germline. The junction had 8 bases not matched to a gene; V was cut back by 4 bases and J by 5 bases. The CDR3 loop reads CASSLGQGLGTGELFF. CDR3 nucleotide sequence: TGTGCCAGCAGTTTGGGACAGGGTCTAGGGACCGGGGAGCTGTTTTTT.

This clonotype was counted only a few times. This CDR3 reads CSARDPLGGSSYEQYF. The CDR3 DNA reads TGCAGTGCTAGAGACCCATTAGGCGGGAGCTCCTACGAGCAGTACTTC. This sequence joins TRBV20-1 and TRBJ2-7; 7 bases agree with TRBD2. V shed 0 bases and J 0 bases; nucleotides not matched to a gene: 8. Germline lookup yields CDR1 DFQATT and CDR2 SNEGSKA (reference sequence). The CDR3 spans 16 residues.

There are a few counts of this clonotype. V and J are TRBV4-3 and TRBJ2-1, with 10 nucleotides matching TRBD2. This CDR3 is 15 amino acids long. J gave up 10 bases and V 3 bases, and 9 bases lay outside the gene matches. CDR1 and CDR2 (germline): LGHNA, YSLEER. The CDR3 loop reads CASSQLGLAGAEQFF. CDR3 nucleotides: TGCGCCAGCAGCCAGTTAGGGCTAGCGGGAGCAGAGCAGTTCTTC.